The 6 T cell receptor beta chains below come from one sample, sequenced in a study of OX40 agonist ivuxolimab in advanced cancers. Clones were read by immunoSEQ multiplex PCR, and TCRdb kept only the in-frame ones, dropping some. The table includes about 60,000 clones, around 83% detected once. The starting material was CD4+ or CD8+ T cells sorted from blood, obtained in a trial of the OX40 agonist ivuxolimab. The receptors were gathered from an adult with an advanced solid tumor such as melanoma, head and neck, liver or kidney cancer.

This chain uses TRBV25-1 with TRBJ2-5; D is perhaps TRBD1 (5 bases). The germline CDR1 and CDR2 sequences are MGHDK and SYGVNS. This CDR3 is built from 14 residues. Between the trimmed V and J ends, which lost 7 bases and 1 base, there was a span of 13 bases. The CDR3 reads CASTDFRAQETQYF. Written as DNA, the CDR3 is TGTGCCAGCACCGATTTCAGGGCCCAAGAGACCCAGTACTTC.

The CDR3 region has the DNA TGTGCCAGTAGTGCCAGGACTAGCGTGATCAGCGAGCAGTTCTTC. Its protein product is CASSARTSVISEQFF. The rearrangement uses TRBV19 and TRBJ2-1, with 9 bases fitting TRBD2. The ends lost 5 bases at V and 10 bases at J; junction bases unmatched: 12. The CDR3 has 15 residues. Per the germline V gene, CDR1 is LNHDA and CDR2 is SQIVND (reference sequence).

The V call is TRBV25-1, the J call TRBJ2-7; TRBD1 is a possible D gene (6 bases). Germline V gives CDR1 MGHDK, CDR2 SYGVNS. The V end was cut by 3 bases, the J end by 2 bases, with 11 bases between. This CDR3 is built from 14 residues. The CDR3 here is CASSDRDITYEQYF. The CDR3 nucleotides are TGTGCCAGCAGTGACCGGGACATAACCTACGAGCAGTACTTC.

V is TRBV5-1 and J is TRBJ2-1; 10 nucleotides align to TRBD2. Germline V gene data show CDR1 as SGHRS and CDR2 as YFSETQ. The CDR3 loop spans 17 amino acids. V dropped 0 bases and J dropped 15; count of bases not matched to a gene: 18. CDR3 in DNA: TGCGCCAGCAGCTTGGCCGCGTCTCCTAGCGGGAGAATCTTCCGGTTCTTC. Translating it yields CASSLAASPSGRIFRFF.

Here the CDR3 reads CASMQRDTSSGANVLTF. CDR3 DNA: TGTGCCAGCATGCAAAGGGACACCAGCTCTGGGGCCAACGTCCTGACTTTC. The chain couples TRBV2 to TRBJ2-6; perhaps TRBD1 as D (6 bases). Trimming stripped 7 bases from V and 0 bases from J, with 16 bases between. Germline V gene lookup returns CDR1 SNHLY and CDR2 FYNNEI. There are 17 residues in the CDR3.

This sequence joins TRBV7-2 and TRBJ1-5; D uncertain. Germline V lookup: CDR1 SGHTA, CDR2 FQGNSA. The CDR3 loop spans 13 amino acids. The V and J ends lost 3 bases and 5 bases respectively, with 8 bases between them. In DNA, the CDR3 is TGTGCCAGCAGCTTGGGGTGGGATCAGCCCCAGCATTTT. It codes for CASSLGWDQPQHF.